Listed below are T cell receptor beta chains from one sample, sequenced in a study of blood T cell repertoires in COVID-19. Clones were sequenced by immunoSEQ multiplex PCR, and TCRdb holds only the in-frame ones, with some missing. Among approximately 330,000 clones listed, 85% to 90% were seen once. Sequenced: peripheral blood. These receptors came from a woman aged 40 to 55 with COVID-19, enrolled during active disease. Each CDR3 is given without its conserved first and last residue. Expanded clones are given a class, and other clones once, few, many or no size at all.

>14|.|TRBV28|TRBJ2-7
ASSLIRLAGDKEQY
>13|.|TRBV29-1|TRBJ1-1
SVDKTTGGGGGAF
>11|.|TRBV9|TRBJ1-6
ASSVVGDSPLH
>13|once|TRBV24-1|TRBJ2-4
ATQKGGGRVNIQY
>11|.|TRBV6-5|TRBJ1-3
ASRDRGGNTIY
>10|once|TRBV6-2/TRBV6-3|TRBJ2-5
ASSLFGETQY
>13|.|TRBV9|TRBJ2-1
ASSVGASGSYEQF
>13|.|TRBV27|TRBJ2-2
ASTRQGRGHRELF
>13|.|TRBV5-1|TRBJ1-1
ASSVRPGEGTEAF
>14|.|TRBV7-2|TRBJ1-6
ASSLGRHRGSSPLH
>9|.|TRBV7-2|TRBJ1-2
ASSLFSGYT
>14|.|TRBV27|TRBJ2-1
ASRGLARGHYNEQF
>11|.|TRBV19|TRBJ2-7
ASSTGQGGWQY
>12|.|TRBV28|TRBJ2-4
ASRLSGSQNIQY
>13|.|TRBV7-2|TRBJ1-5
ASSRTGNGNQPQH
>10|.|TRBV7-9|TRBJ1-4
ASKFQGGELF
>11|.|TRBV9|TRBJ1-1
ASSVGGDTEAF
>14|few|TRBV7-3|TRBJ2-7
ASSPTDRVVSYEQY
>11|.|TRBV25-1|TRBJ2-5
ASSPSHGETQY
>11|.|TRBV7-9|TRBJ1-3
AGGVLRGNTIY
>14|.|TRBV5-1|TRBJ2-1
ASSSGLAVGPNEQF
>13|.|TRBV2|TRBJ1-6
ASSDGEITNSPLH
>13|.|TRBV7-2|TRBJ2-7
ASSLVAAVYYEQY
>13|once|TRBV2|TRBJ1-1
ASTSEFTGNTEAF
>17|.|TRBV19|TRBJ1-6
ASSTEQGRGTPLNSPLH
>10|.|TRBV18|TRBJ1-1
ASSPTDTEAF
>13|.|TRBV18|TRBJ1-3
ASSLTDSSGNTIY
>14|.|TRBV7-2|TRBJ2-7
ASSPNPGLAPHEQY
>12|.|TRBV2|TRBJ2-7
ASRSGLATYEQY
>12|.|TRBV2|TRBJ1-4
ASERQGVDEKLF
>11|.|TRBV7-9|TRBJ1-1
ASSTTGDTEAF
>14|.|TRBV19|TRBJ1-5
ASSIFPDRINQPQH
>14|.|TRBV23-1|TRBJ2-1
ASSQSSPGSYNEQF
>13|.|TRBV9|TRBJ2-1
ASSTTGLGYNEQF
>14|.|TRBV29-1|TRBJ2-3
SVVTLAGAFTDTQY
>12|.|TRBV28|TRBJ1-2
ASTRRWENYGYT
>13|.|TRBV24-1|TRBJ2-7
ATSESGTHSYEQY
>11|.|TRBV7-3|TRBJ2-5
ASSSRTQETQY
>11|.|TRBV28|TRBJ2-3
ASSLDLGGREY
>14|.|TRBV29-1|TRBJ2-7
SVVPTVAGVTYEQY
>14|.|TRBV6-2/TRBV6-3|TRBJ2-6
ASSYSGTSGANVLT
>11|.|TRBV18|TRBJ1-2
ASSPTDRHGYT
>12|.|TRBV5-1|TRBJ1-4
ASSPGQDNEKLF
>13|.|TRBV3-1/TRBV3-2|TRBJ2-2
ASSQDAGMAGELF
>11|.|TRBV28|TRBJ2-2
AIGSRGTGELF
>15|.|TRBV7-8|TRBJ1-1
ASSSTLREGANTEAF